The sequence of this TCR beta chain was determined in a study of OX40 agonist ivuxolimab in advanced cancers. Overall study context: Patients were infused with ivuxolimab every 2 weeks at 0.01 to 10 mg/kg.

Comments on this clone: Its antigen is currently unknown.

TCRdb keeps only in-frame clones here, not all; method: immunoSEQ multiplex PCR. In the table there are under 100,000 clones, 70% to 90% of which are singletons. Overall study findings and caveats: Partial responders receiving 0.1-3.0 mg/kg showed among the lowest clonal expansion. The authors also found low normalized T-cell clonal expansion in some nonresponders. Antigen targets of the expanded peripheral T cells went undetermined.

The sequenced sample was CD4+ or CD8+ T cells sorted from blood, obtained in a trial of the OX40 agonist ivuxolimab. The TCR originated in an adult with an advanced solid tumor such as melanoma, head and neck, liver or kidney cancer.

The CDR3 DNA follows: TGTGCCAGCAGTGAAGGGGCGGCATTTGAAGCTTTCTTT. Translation: CASSEGAAFEAFF. The V and J genes are TRBV6-1 and TRBJ1-1; no firm D call. The CDR3 covers 13 residues. Trimming removed 1 base at V and 7 bases at J, with 10 bases between. Germline loops: CDR1 MNHNS, CDR2 SASEGT.